This T cell receptor (beta chain) was identified in a study of cytomegalovirus exposure and HLA in healthy donors. The J segment lost 4 bases and the V segment lost 1 base, leaving 7 bases of the junction unmatched. Germline V lookup: CDR1 SGHDN, CDR2 FVKESK. The CDR3 has 16 amino acids. Here immunoSEQ multiplex PCR was the method, and the copy in TCRdb shows in-frame clones only, minus some. The sample includes about 200,000 clones, less than 85% of them seen just once. The rearrangement joins TRBV14 to TRBJ1-2; 9 nucleotides line up with TRBD1. This TCR was recovered from a young woman in good health and CMV-seronegative. The material sequenced was PBMCs. CDR3 protein: CASSQVQGAPPYGYTF. As DNA, the CDR3 is TGTGCCAGCAGCCAAGTACAGGGGGCGCCCCCCTATGGCTACACCTTC. Full variable domain (remainder filled in from reference TRBV14 and TRBJ1-2): EAGVTQFPSHSVIEKGQTVTLRCDPISGHDNLYWYRRVMGKEIKFLLHFVKESKQDESGMPNNRFLAERTGGTYSTLKVQPAELEDSGVYFCASSQVQGAPPYGYTFGSGTRLTVV.